What follows are 13 T cell receptor beta chains derived from one specimen sequenced in a study of CD8 T cells in Susac syndrome. cDNA came from 0.5 to 1 ug RNA primed by random hexamers. One entry per CDR3 protein results from TCRdb running MiXCR on the immunoSEQ multiplex PCR reads. The table has about 250,000 distinct CDR3 sequences, over 85% seen once. Input material: CD4+ T cells from PBMCs. The receptors were gathered from a human donor with multiple sclerosis.

The gene calls are TRBV12-3 or TRBV12-4 and TRBJ2-1; D call uncertain. The CDR3 is made up of 15 amino acids. Trimming left V 6 bases short and J 2 bases short, with 14 bases between. In DNA form, the CDR3 reads TGTGCCAGCAGCCCCGTTCTGGGGACCTACAATGAGCAGTTCTTC. Protein product: CASSPVLGTYNEQFF.

The rearrangement links TRBV2 to TRBJ2-2; 7 nucleotides align to TRBD1. There are 15 residues in the CDR3. The V and J ends lost 6 bases and 5 bases, in that order; junction bases with no gene match: 9. The V gene's germline CDR1 is SNHLY and CDR2 FYNNEI. DNA for the CDR3: TGTGCCAGCAGGACGAGGGGGCTCGGGACCGGGGAGCTGTTTTTT. It encodes CASRTRGLGTGELFF.

This rearrangement joins TRBV9 to TRBJ2-3, with D possibly TRBD2 on 5 matching bases. V lost 3 bases and J lost 0, with 17 bases in between. This CDR3 has 17 amino acids. Looked up from germline, CDR1 is SGDLS and CDR2 is YYNGEE. CDR3 nucleotide sequence: TGTGCCAGCAGCGGACCGAGGGTAGCCCTAAGCACAGATACGCAGTATTTT. It specifies CASSGPRVALSTDTQYF.

This clonotype has a single count. The chain couples TRBV29-1 to TRBJ1-2; possible D gene TRBD1, 6 bases. Trimming removed 5 bases from V and 8 bases from J, with 9 bases in between. Germline V gives CDR1 SQVTM, CDR2 ANQGSEA. The CDR3 has 10 amino acids. Here the CDR3 reads CSVWDTGYTF. The DNA of the CDR3 is TGCAGCGTTTGGGACACCGGCTACACCTTC.

The V call is TRBV7-2, the J call TRBJ2-1; 7 nucleotides line up with TRBD2. This CDR3 comprises 16 residues. V lost 2 bases to trimming and J lost 1 base; unmatched junction nucleotides: 5. Looked up from germline, CDR1 is SGHTA and CDR2 is FQGNSA. The CDR3 loop reads CASSLQTSFSYNEQFF. The CDR3 DNA reads as TGTGCCAGCAGCTTACAGACTAGCTTTTCCTACAATGAGCAGTTCTTC. The full variable domain, in which reference TRBV7-2 and TRBJ2-1 provide the parts outside the CDR3, is GAGVSQSPSNKVTEKGKDVELRCDPISGHTALYWYRQSLGQGLEFLIYFQGNSAPDKSGLPSDRFSAERTGGSVSTLTIQRTQQEDSAVYLCASSLQTSFSYNEQFFGPGTRLTVL.

V is TRBV6-2 or TRBV6-3 and J is TRBJ2-5; no clear D gene. The CDR3 contains 13 residues. Trimming removed 0 bases from V and 7 bases from J, with 9 bases in between. In germline, CDR1 is MNHEY, CDR2 SVGEGT. The CDR3 coding sequence is TGTGCCAGCAGTTACTCGGGCCTGGGGACCCAGTACTTC. Its translation: CASSYSGLGTQYF.

V is TRBV24-1 and J is TRBJ1-2; 9 positions match TRBD1. Germline trimming cut 1 base from V and 4 bases from J; bases unmatched to any gene: 6. The germline V gene encodes CDR1 KGHDR and CDR2 SFDVKD. The CDR3 consists of 16 residues. CDR3 in amino acids: CATSDLRPGQGYGYTF. In nucleotides, the CDR3 is TGTGCCACCAGTGATTTAAGACCGGGACAGGGCTATGGCTACACCTTC.

This chain connects TRBV9 to TRBJ2-6; TRBD1 is a possible D gene (6 bases). The germline V and J ends were trimmed by 2 bases and 0 bases, with 12 bases remaining between them. There are 17 residues in the CDR3. Germline V gene data show CDR1 as SGDLS and CDR2 as YYNGEE. CDR3: CASSVGHRNSGANVLTF. The CDR3 region has the DNA TGTGCCAGCAGCGTGGGACATAGAAACTCTGGGGCCAACGTCCTGACTTTC. The whole variable domain, filled in from reference TRBV9 and TRBJ2-6, reads DSGVTQTPKHLITATGQRVTLRCSPRSGDLSVYWYQQSLDQGLQFLIQYYNGEERAKGNILERFSAQQFPDLHSELNLSSLELGDSALYFCASSVGHRNSGANVLTFGAGSRLTVL.

V is TRBV6-1 and J is TRBJ2-7; no clear D gene. CDR1 and CDR2 (germline): MNHNS, SASEGT. This CDR3 region has 14 residues. Trimming removed 0 bases at V and 6 bases at J, with 12 bases between. The CDR3 region has the DNA TGTGCCAGCAGTGAAGCCTGGGCTAGAGGCGAGCAGTACGTC. It codes for CASSEAWARGEQYV.

The chain employs TRBV4-2 and TRBJ1-4; 7 bases match TRBD1. With V trimmed by 5 bases and J by 7 bases, 10 bases remained unmatched. This CDR3 has 15 residues. Germline assignment: CDR1 LGHNA and CDR2 YNFKEQ. CDR3: CASSEGGDSSEKLFF. The CDR3 DNA reads as TGTGCCAGCAGCGAGGGAGGGGACAGCTCTGAAAAACTGTTTTTT.

The chain employs TRBV20-1 and TRBJ1-2; D is unclear. V lost 3 bases and J lost 3, with 11 bases in between. CDR3 size: 13 residues. In germline, CDR1 is DFQATT, CDR2 SNEGSKA (reference sequence). In DNA, the CDR3 is TGCAGTGCTAGGGCAGTGAATGACTATGGCTACACCTTC. The encoded protein is CSARAVNDYGYTF.

This clonotype has only one observation. The chain has TRBV4-1 and TRBJ1-2; the D is unclear. V was shortened by 4 bases and J by 4 bases, with 16 bases between the two germline ends. CDR3 length: 15 amino acids. CDR1 MGHRA and CDR2 YSYEKL come from the germline V gene. CDR3 bases: TGCGCCAGCAGCCGCCTCCCGGCGGGTCTCTATGGCTACACCTTC. Translated: CASSRLPAGLYGYTF.

The chain combines TRBV27 with TRBJ1-2; maybe TRBD1 (6 bases). Germline V gene data show CDR1 as MNHEY and CDR2 as SMNVEV (reference sequence). The CDR3 runs 14 residues. V was trimmed by 3 bases and J by 4 bases, leaving 12 bases between them. CDR3 DNA sequence: TGTGCCAGCAGTTTGACGCAACAGGGCTATGGCTACACCTTC. Its translation: CASSLTQQGYGYTF.